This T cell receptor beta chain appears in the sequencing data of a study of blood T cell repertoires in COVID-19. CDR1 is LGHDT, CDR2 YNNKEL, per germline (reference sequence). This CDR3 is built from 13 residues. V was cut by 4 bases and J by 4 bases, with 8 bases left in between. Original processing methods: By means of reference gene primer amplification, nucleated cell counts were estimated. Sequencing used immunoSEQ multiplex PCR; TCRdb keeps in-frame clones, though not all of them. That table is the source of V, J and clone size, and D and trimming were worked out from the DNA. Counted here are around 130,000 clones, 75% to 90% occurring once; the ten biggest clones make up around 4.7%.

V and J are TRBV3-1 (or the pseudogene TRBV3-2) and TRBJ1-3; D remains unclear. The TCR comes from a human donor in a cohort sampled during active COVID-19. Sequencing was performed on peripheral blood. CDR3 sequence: CASSLQLGNTIYF. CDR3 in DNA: TGTGCCAGCAGCCTACAGTTGGGAAACACCATATATTTT.